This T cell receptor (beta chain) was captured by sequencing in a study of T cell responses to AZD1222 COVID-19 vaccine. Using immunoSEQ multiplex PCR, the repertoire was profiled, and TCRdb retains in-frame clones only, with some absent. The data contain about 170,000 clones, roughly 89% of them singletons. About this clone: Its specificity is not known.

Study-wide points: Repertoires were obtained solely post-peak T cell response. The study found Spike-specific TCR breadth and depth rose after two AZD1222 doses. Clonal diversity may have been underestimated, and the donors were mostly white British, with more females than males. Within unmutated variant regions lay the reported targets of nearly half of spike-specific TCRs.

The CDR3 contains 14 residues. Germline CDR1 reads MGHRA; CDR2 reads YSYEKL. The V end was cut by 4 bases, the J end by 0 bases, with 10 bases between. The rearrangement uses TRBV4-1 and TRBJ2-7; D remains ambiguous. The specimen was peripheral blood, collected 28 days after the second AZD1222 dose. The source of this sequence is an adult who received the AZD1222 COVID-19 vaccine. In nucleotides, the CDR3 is TGCGCCAGCAGCCTAGAGCGATACTCCTACGAGCAGTACTTC. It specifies CASSLERYSYEQYF.